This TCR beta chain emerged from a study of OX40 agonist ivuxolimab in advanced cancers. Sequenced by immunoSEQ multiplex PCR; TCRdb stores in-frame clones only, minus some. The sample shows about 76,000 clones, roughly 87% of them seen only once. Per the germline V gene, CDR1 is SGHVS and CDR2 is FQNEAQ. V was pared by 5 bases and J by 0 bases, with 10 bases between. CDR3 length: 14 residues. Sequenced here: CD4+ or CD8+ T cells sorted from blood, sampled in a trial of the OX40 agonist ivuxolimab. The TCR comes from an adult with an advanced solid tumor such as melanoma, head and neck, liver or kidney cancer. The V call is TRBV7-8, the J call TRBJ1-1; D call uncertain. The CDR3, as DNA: TGTGCCAGCAGCCCCTTGGGGTTGAACACTGAAGCTTTCTTT. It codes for CASSPLGLNTEAFF.